This section outlines one TCR beta chain sequence together with its context. The data belong to a study of blood T cell repertoires in COVID-19. As for the study in general: Sites in the United States, Italy and Spain provided acute and convalescent COVID-19 samples. Nucleic acid was either cDNA or gDNA, and it came from T cells, B-cell-depleted T cells, or PBMCs.

The ends were cut back, 0 bases at V and 5 bases at J, with 11 bases in the middle. Looked up from germline, CDR1 is SGHDT and CDR2 is YYEEEE. This CDR3 is 14 amino acids long. Per the original data handling: Estimation of nucleated cell counts relied on the amplification of reference gene primers. Profiled with immunoSEQ multiplex PCR; TCRdb holds only in-frame clones, not every one. V and J calls plus clone size are reproduced from that table; the DNA served to infer D and trimming. The sample lists about 120,000 clones; roughly nine tenths were seen once. Sequencing was carried out using peripheral blood. The chain combines TRBV5-6 with TRBJ1-1; perhaps TRBD1 as D (5 bases). This receptor was taken from a human donor in a cohort sampled during active COVID-19. The chain's CDR3 is CASSLGPAGTEAFF. The DNA of the CDR3 is TGTGCCAGCAGCTTGGGGCCCGCAGGGACTGAAGCTTTCTTT.